This T cell receptor (beta chain) was found in a study of T cells expressing NK-cell markers. Study summary: Sorted T-cell subsets CD3+CD56+NKG2C+, CD3+CD56+NKG2C- and CD3+CD56-NKG2C+ were TCR beta-sequenced. Study outcomes and limitations: Clarity on HCMV specificity was lacking for the expanded NKG2C+ T cell clones.

The TCR beta cDNA came from 5'RACE template switching with UMIs. TCRdb derives one entry per CDR3 protein from the 5' RACE reads, leaving out DNA. The sample holds about 380,000 distinct CDR3 sequences. CDR1 and CDR2 from the germline V gene are MNHNS and SASEGT. This CDR3 has 13 residues. Concerning this clonotype: The antigen remains unidentified.

The chain joins TRBV6-1 to TRBJ2-1. The sequenced sample was blood T cells: a sorted CD56 or NKG2C T cell subset, CD4+ or CD8+ T cells, or bulk PBMC T cells (not recorded which). This sequence originates from a man aged 18-70 years in good health. The CDR3: CASSEARRHEQFF.